Sequencing of this T cell receptor beta chain was carried out in a study of T cells in Graves' hyperthyroidism and ophthalmopathy. Study details: Peripheral blood sampling occurred at initial diagnosis, before any treatment.

Amplification of TCR beta CDR3 regions used RNA as the template. Primed by the HTBI set, a first-round RT-PCR was run on the TCR CDR3. TCRdb reprocessed the multiplex PCR reads with MiXCR, giving one entry per CDR3 protein. The sample has around 720,000 distinct CDR3 sequences; over 35% are singletons. Source material: blood. The clonotype originates from a woman aged 40 to 50 with Graves' hyperthyroidism.

The CDR3 sequence: CASSDAGALPGGYTF. The CDR3 DNA sequence: TGTGCCAGCAGTGACGCGGGGGCGCTCCCCGGCGGCTACACCTTC. The chain recombines TRBV6-4 with TRBJ1-2, with TRBD1 as a possible D gene (6 bases). With 2 bases removed from V and 8 bases from J, the gap between germline ends came to 18 bases. Germline CDR1 is MRHNA and CDR2 is SNTAGT. The CDR3 has 15 amino acids.